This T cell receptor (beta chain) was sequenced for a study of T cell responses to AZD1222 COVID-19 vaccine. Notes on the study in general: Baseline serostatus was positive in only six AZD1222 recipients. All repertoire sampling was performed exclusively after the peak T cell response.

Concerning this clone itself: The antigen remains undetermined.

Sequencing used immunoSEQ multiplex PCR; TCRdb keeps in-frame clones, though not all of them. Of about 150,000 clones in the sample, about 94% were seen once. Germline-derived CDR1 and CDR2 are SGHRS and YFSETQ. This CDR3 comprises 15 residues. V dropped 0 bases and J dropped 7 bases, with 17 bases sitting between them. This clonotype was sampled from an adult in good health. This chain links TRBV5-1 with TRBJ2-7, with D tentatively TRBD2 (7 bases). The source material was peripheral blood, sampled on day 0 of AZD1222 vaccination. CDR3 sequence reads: CASSLDGEGVREQYF. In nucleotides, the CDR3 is TGCGCCAGCAGCTTGGATGGGGAGGGGGTTCGGGAGCAGTACTTC.